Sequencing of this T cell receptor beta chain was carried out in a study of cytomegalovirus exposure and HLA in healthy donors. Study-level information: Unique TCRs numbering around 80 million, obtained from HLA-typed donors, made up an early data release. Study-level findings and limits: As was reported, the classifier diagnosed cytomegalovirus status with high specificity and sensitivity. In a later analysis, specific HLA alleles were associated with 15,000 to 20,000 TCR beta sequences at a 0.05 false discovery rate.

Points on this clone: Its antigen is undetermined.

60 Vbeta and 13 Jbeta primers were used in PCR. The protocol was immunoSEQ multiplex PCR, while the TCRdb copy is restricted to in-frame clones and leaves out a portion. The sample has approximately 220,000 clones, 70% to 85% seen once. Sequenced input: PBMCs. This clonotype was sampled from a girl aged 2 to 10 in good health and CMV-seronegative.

Written as DNA, the CDR3 is TGCGCCAGCGGTTTAGGACAGAGCCCCTACACCTTC. Translated, it gives CASGLGQSPYTF. This rearrangement joins TRBV5-1 to TRBJ1-2, with D possibly matching TRBD1 (6 bases). The CDR3 consists of 12 residues. Germline CDR1 and CDR2: SGHRS and YFSETQ. The ends were cut back, 7 bases at V and 10 bases at J, with 17 bases in the middle.